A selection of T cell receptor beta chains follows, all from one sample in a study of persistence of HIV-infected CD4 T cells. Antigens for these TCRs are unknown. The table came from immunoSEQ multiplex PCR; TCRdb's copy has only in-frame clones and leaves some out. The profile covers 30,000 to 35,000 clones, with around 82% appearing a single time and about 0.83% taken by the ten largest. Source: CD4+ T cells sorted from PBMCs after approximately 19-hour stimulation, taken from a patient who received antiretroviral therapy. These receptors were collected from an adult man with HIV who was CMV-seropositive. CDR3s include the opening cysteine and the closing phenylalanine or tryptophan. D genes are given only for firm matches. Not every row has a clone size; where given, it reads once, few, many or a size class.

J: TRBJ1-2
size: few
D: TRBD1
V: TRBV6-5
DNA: TGTGCCAGCAGCGTCGGCGGGACAGGATTCTATGGCTACACCTTC
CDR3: CASSVGGTGFYGYTF

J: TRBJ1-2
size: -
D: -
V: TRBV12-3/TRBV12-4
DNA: TGTGCCAGCAGACGTCTCGGGTATGGCTACACCTTC
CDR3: CASRRLGYGYTF

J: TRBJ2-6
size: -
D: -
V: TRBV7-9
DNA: TGTGCCAGCAGCTTAGTTCTCTCTGGGGCCAACGTCCTGACTTTC
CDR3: CASSLVLSGANVLTF

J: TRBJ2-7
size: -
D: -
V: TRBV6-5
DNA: TGTGCCAGCAGAGGGGACACCCAAATTCGGTACTTC
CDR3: CASRGDTQIRYF

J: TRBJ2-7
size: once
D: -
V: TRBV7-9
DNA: TGTGCCAGCAGCCTTTACTTCGAGCAGTACTTC
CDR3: CASSLYFEQYF

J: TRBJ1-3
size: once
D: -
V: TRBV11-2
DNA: TGTGCCAGCAGCTTAGAGGGGTCTGGAAACACCATATATTTT
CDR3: CASSLEGSGNTIYF

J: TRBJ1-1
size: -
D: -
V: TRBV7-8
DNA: TGTGCCAGCAGCTCCAAAATGACAGTCAGGAACACTGAAGCTTTCTTT
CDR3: CASSSKMTVRNTEAFF

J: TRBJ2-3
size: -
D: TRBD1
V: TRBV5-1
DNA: TGCGCCAGCAGCTGGACAGGGCCAGATACGCAGTATTTT
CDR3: CASSWTGPDTQYF

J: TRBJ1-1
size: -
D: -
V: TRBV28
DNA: TGTGCCAGCACCTTATGGAACACTGAAGCTTTCTTT
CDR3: CASTLWNTEAFF

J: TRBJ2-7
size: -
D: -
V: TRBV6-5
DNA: TGTGCCAGCAGTTACTCCGACCCCATCATCTACGAGCAGTACTTC
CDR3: CASSYSDPIIYEQYF

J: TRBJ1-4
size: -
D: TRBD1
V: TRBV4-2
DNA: TGTGCCAGCAGCCAAGTAGGGCAGGGGGATGAAAAACTGTTTTTT
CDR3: CASSQVGQGDEKLFF

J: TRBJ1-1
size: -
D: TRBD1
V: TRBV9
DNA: TGTGCCAGCAGCCCCCGGACAGGGGGCAACACTGAAGCTTTCTTT
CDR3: CASSPRTGGNTEAFF

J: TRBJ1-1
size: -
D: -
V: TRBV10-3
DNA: TGTGCCATCACACTTCGAGCCGGGGACGGAGGCACTGAAGCTTTCTTT
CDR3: CAITLRAGDGGTEAFF

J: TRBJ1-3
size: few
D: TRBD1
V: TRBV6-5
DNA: TGTGCCAGCAGTCGACAGGGTCTGGCGGGAAACACCATATATTTT
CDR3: CASSRQGLAGNTIYF

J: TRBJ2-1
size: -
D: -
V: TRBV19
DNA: TGTGCCAGTAAAGGAGGGGGCAGCTTAGGGGAGCAGTTCTTC
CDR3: CASKGGGSLGEQFF

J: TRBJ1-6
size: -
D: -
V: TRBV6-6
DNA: TGTGCCAGCAGTTACGGACAGTTTTATAATTCACCCCTCCACTTT
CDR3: CASSYGQFYNSPLHF

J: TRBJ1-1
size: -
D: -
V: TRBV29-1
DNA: TGCAGCGCCGGAGAAGGGTTTACTCAGGGGACGAACACTGAAGCTTTCTTT
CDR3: CSAGEGFTQGTNTEAFF

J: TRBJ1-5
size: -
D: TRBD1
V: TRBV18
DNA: TGTGCCAGCTCACCAGCCGGGACAGGGGTTGGTCAGCCCCAGCATTTT
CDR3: CASSPAGTGVGQPQHF

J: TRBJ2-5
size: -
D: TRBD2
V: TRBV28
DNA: TGTGCCAGCAGCCCTTTTAGCGGGGGGCCACAGTACTTC
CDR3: CASSPFSGGPQYF

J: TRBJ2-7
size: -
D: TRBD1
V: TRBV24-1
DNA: TGTGCCACCAGTGGGACGGGACAGCAGTTCTACGAGCAGTACTTC
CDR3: CATSGTGQQFYEQYF

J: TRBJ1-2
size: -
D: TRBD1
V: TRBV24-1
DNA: TGTGCCACCAGTGACTCAGGGAGGGGGCTTGGCTACACCTTC
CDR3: CATSDSGRGLGYTF

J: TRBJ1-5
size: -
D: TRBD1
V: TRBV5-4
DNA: TGTGCCAGCAGCCGACAGGGTAGCAATCAGCCCCAGCATTTT
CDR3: CASSRQGSNQPQHF

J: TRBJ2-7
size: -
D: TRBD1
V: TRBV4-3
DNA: TGCGCCAGCAGCCTTCAGACAGGGGGGACCTACGAGCAGTACTTC
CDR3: CASSLQTGGTYEQYF

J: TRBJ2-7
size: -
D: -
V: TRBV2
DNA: TGTGCCAGCAGTGAGACAGCCCTTGGCGAGCAGTACTTC
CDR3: CASSETALGEQYF

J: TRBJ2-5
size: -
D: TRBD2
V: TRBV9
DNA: TGTGCCAGCAGCGTAGGGAGTAGCGGGGGGTACCAAGAGACCCAGTACTTC
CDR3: CASSVGSSGGYQETQYF

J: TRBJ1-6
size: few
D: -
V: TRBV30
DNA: TGTGCCTGGAGGGGCTTTGGTTCACCCCTCCACTTT
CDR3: CAWRGFGSPLHF

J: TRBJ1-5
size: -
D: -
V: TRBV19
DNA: TGTGCCAGTAGTATTCGGGGGATCAGCAATCAGCCCCAGCATTTT
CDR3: CASSIRGISNQPQHF

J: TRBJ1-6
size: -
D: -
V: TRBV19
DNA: TGTGCCACCGGGGAGGGTTTTAATTCACCCCTCCACTTT
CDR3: CATGEGFNSPLHF

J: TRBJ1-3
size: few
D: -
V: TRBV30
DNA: TGTGCCTGGAGTCGACAGTTCTCTGGAAACACCATATATTTT
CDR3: CAWSRQFSGNTIYF

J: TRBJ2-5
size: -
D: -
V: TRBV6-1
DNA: TGTGCCAGCAGGGTTCAAGAGACCCAGTACTTC
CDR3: CASRVQETQYF

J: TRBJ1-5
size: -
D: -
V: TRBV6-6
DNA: TGTGCCAGCAGTTGGTCCAATAGCAATCAGCCCCAGCATTTT
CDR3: CASSWSNSNQPQHF

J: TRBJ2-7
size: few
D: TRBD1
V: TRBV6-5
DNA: TGTGCCAGCATTTCAACAGGGGGGAGCTCCTACGAGCAGTACTTC
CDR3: CASISTGGSSYEQYF

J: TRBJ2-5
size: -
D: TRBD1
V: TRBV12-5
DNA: TGTGCTAGTGGTCCGACAGGGAGCGAGACCCAGTACTTC
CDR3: CASGPTGSETQYF

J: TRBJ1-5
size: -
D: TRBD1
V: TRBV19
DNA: TGTGCCAGTAGTAATTACGGGACAGCTATTAGCAATCAGCCCCAGCATTTT
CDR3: CASSNYGTAISNQPQHF

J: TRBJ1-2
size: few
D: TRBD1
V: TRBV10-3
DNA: TGTGCCATCAGAGACAGGGGGTTCCTCAACTATGGCTACACCTTC
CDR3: CAIRDRGFLNYGYTF

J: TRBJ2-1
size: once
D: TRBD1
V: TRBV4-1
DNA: TGCGCCAGCAGCCTGCACCGACAGGGCTCCTACAATGAGCAGTTCTTC
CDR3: CASSLHRQGSYNEQFF

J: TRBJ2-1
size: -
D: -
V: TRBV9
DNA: TGTGCCAGCAGCTCACGGCTCCTCTCCTACAATGAGCAGTTCTTC
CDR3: CASSSRLLSYNEQFF

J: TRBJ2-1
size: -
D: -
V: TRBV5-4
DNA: TGTGCCAGCAGCCCCGGGGTGGGCTACAATGAGCAGTTCTTC
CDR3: CASSPGVGYNEQFF

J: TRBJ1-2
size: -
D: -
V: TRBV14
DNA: TGTGCCAGCAGCTACAGGGATAACTATGGCTACACCTTC
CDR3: CASSYRDNYGYTF

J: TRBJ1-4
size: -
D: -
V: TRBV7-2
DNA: TGTGCCAGCAGCTTCTCCCATGAAAAACTGTTTTTT
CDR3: CASSFSHEKLFF

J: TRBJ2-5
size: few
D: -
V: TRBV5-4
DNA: TGTGCCAGCAGCTTGGCCGGCAGCCAAGAGACCCAGTACTTC
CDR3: CASSLAGSQETQYF

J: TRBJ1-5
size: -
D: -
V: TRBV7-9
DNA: TGTGCCAGCAGCTTAGGTGGGTTTGATCAGCCCCAGCATTTT
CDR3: CASSLGGFDQPQHF

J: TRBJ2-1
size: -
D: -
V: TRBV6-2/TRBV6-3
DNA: TGTGCCAGCAGACCTCAGGGATGGAGCTCCTACAATGAGCAGTTCTTC
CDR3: CASRPQGWSSYNEQFF

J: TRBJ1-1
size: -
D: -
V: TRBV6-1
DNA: TGTGCCAGCAGTGTATTTTCTCTCGGGGGCTACATGAACACTGAAGCTTTCTTT
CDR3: CASSVFSLGGYMNTEAFF

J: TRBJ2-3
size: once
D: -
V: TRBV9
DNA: TGTGCCAGCAGCAAGACAGGGGGCGGCGGGGGGGGCACAGATACGCAGTATTTT
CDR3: CASSKTGGGGGGTDTQYF

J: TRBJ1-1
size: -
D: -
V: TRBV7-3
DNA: TGTGCCAGCAGCTTCGGCAGGGGGAACACTGAAGCTTTCTTT
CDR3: CASSFGRGNTEAFF

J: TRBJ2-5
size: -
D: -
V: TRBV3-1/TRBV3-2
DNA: TGTGCCAGCAGCCAGGCCGATCAAGAGACCCAGTACTTC
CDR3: CASSQADQETQYF

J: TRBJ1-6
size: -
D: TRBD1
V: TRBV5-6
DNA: TGTGCCAGCAGCCGGGACAGAAGGGATAATTCACCCCTCCACTTT
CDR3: CASSRDRRDNSPLHF

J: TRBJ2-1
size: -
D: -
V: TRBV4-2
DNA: TGTGCCAGCAGCCAAGAGCAGGGTCCCTACAATGAGCAGTTCTTC
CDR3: CASSQEQGPYNEQFF

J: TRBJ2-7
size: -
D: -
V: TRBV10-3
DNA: TGTGCCATCAGTGACAGGGGCTACGAGCAGTACTTC
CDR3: CAISDRGYEQYF

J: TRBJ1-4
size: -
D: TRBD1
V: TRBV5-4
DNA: TGTGCCAGCAGCTTTCGACAGGGGGGAGAAAAACTGTTTTTT
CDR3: CASSFRQGGEKLFF

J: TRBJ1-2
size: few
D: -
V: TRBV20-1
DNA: TGCAGTGCTAGTCCCTCTCGAGGGAGCTATGGCTACACCTTC
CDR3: CSASPSRGSYGYTF